The 13 T cell receptor beta chains given below trace back to one sample, sequenced in a study of OX40 agonist ivuxolimab in advanced cancers. This table comes from immunoSEQ multiplex PCR, and its TCRdb copy is limited to in-frame clones, with some not included. The sample contains 100,000 or so clones, approximately 86% of which appear only once. The sequences come from CD4+ or CD8+ T cells sorted from blood, collected in a trial of the OX40 agonist ivuxolimab. Receptors originate from an adult with an advanced solid tumor such as melanoma, head and neck, liver or kidney cancer.

CDR3 DNA: TGTGCCAGCAGCCCCGGACGCCTTGGGGAGCAGTACTTC. Translating it yields CASSPGRLGEQYF. The gene calls are TRBV11-3 and TRBJ2-5, with D perhaps matching TRBD2 (5 bases). The germline gives CDR1 SGHNT, CDR2 YENEEA. Trimming shortened V by 5 bases and J by 11 bases, and 18 bases separated the two germline ends. The CDR3 has 13 residues. Filled out from reference TRBV11-3 and TRBJ2-5, the complete variable domain reads EAGVVQSPRYKIIEKKQPVAFWCNPISGHNTLYWYLQNLGQGPELLIRYENEEAVDDSQLPKDRFSAERLKGVDSTLKIQPAELGDSAVYLCASSPGRLGEQYFGPGTRLLVL.

The chain recombines TRBV2 with TRBJ2-5; a weak D match, TRBD2 (5 bases). The tail of the sequence fits TRBJ2-7 better, so the J call may be wrong. The CDR3 is 15 residues long. From germline, CDR1 is SNHLY and CDR2 FYNNEI. The CDR3 here is CASSVVRGNSYEQYF. The DNA of the CDR3 is TGTGCCAGCAGTGTAGTCAGAGGGAACTCCTACGAGCAGTACTTC.

In its sample, this clone was seen once. The rearrangement uses TRBV7-3 and TRBJ2-5; D might be TRBD1 or TRBD2, each matching 5 bases. The CDR3 sequence is 14 residues long. Trimming removed 1 base at V and 5 bases at J, with 11 bases between. Germline V gene data show CDR1 as SGHTA and CDR2 as FQGTGA. The CDR3 reads CASSLMGTGETQYF. DNA of the CDR3: TGTGCCAGCAGCTTAATGGGGACGGGGGAGACCCAGTACTTC. The entire variable domain, with the rest obtained from reference TRBV7-3 and TRBJ2-5, is as follows: GAGVSQTPSNKVTEKGKYVELRCDPISGHTALYWYRQSLGQGPEFLIYFQGTGAADDSGLPNDRFFAVRPEGSVSTLKIQRTERGDSAVYLCASSLMGTGETQYFGPGTRLLVL.

The chain uses TRBV5-5 and TRBJ1-1; D uncertain. Germline CDR1 is SGHKS and CDR2 is YYEKEE (reference sequence). The CDR3 length is 14 residues. V was cut by 2 bases and J by 3 bases, with 11 bases left in between. CDR3 bases: TGTGCCAGCAGCTTCCGGGGAAGGGACACTGAAGCTTTCTTT. Protein: CASSFRGRDTEAFF.

Points on this clone: The germline gene is not matched at one end of the junction; a read error may be the cause. Additional DNA sequences in this sample encode the identical CDR3. The chain links TRBV5-6 to TRBJ2-7; D may be TRBD2 (5 bases). This CDR3 contains 17 residues. Germline values: CDR1 SGHDT, CDR2 YYEEEE. CDR3: CASPLFPTSRGSYEQYF. DNA of the CDR3: TGTGCCAGCCCACTATTCCCGACTTCACGGGGATCCTACGAGCAGTATTTC.

This chain joins TRBV5-6 and TRBJ2-5; maybe TRBD1 (6 bases). Deletions cut 3 bases from V and 0 bases from J, with 15 bases between. Germline values: CDR1 SGHDT, CDR2 YYEEEE. This CDR3 spans 16 amino acids. The CDR3 sequence is CASSSEGTPYQETQYF. CDR3 nucleotide sequence: TGTGCCAGCAGCTCTGAGGGGACACCCTACCAAGAGACCCAGTACTTC.

The J gene is TRBJ1-1, the V gene TRBV7-9; no clear D gene. CDR3 size: 13 residues. The V end lost 6 bases, the J end lost 2 bases, and 10 bases lay between the germline ends. CDR1 and CDR2 from the germline V gene are SEHNR and FQNEAQ (reference sequence). The CDR3, as DNA: TGTGCCAGCAGTCAAGATGGAAACACTGAAGCTTTCTTT. Amino acid sequence: CASSQDGNTEAFF. The full variable domain, rest sourced from reference TRBV7-9 and TRBJ1-1, is DTGVSQNPRHKITKRGQNVTFRCDPISEHNRLYWYRQTLGQGPEFLTYFQNEAQLEKSRLLSDRFSAERPKGSFSTLEIQRTEQGDSAMYLCASSQDGNTEAFFGQGTRLTVV.

The gene calls are TRBV12-5 and TRBJ2-4; 8 nucleotides line up with TRBD1. After removal of 0 bases from V and 8 bases from J, the junction contained 9 bases not matched to a gene. The CDR3 consists of 16 residues. CDR1 is LGHNT and CDR2 is FRNRAP in the germline V gene. The CDR3 reads CASGLVLDRGPDIQYF. In DNA form, the CDR3 reads TGTGCTAGTGGTTTGGTACTAGACAGGGGTCCGGACATTCAGTACTTC.

The V and J genes are TRBV28 and TRBJ2-3; D gene ambiguous. The CDR3 is made up of 14 amino acids. The germline gives CDR1 MDHEN, CDR2 SYDVKM. Trimming removed 3 bases at V and 2 bases at J, with 9 bases between. CDR3 sequence reads: CASSLVRNTDTQYF. The CDR3 coding sequence is TGTGCCAGCAGTTTGGTGAGAAACACAGATACGCAGTATTTT.

The table lists this clone with a count of one. V is TRBV11-3 and J is TRBJ2-2; 9 bases fit TRBD1. Germline CDR1 reads SGHNT; CDR2 reads YENEEA. The CDR3 runs 14 residues. V trimming: 6 bases; J trimming: 4 bases; junction bases outside the gene matches: 3. The CDR3 bases are TGTGCCAGCAGGGGGACAGGGAGCACCGGGGAGCTGTTTTTT. It codes for CASRGTGSTGELFF.

The DNA of the CDR3 is TGTGCCAGCAGCTTATGGGACAGGGGGAACACTGAAGCTTTCTTT. Protein product: CASSLWDRGNTEAFF. The genes are TRBV5-6 and TRBJ1-1, with 10 bases aligning to TRBD1. The J segment lost 1 base and the V segment lost 2 bases, leaving 2 bases of the junction unmatched. The CDR3 has 15 residues. Germline V gene lookup returns CDR1 SGHDT and CDR2 YYEEEE.

The gene calls are TRBV19 and TRBJ2-1, with D tentatively TRBD1 or TRBD2 (5 bases each). V lost 11 bases and J 9 bases, leaving 23 bases between the germline ends. The CDR3 has 14 residues. Germline V gives CDR1 LNHDA, CDR2 SQIVND (reference sequence). The CDR3 DNA reads TGTGCCGTCTCTCTTCAGGGACGAGAGTTTGAGCAGTTCTTC. Translating it yields CAVSLQGREFEQFF.

The chain employs TRBV5-1 and TRBJ2-7; TRBD1 matches at 7 bases. This CDR3 comprises 14 residues. V was clipped by 4 bases and J by 1 base; unmatched bases: 5. The V gene's germline CDR1 is SGHRS and CDR2 YFSETQ. CDR3 region: CASSLTGLSYEQYF. DNA for the CDR3: TGCGCCAGCAGCCTGACAGGGTTATCCTACGAGCAGTACTTC.